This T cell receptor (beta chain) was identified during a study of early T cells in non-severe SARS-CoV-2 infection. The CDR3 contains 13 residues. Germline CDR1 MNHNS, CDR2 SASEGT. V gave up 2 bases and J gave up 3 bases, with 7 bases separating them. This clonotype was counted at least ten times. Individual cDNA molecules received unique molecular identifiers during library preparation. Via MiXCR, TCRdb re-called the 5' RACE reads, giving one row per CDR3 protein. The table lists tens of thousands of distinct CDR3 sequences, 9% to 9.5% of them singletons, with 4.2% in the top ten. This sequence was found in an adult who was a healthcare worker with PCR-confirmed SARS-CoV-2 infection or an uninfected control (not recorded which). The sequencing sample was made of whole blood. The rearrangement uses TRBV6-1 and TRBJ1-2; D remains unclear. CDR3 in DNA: TGTGCCAGCAGTGAACCCCAAGACTATGGCTACACCTTC. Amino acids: CASSEPQDYGYTF.